The 13 T cell receptor beta chains given below trace back to one sample, sequenced in a study of cytotoxic CD8 clonotypes in ibrutinib-treated CLL. Measured with immunoSEQ multiplex PCR; TCRdb has only the in-frame clones, and not every one. The table includes 65,000 to 85,000 clones, approximately 82% detected once. Here the sequenced sample was PBMCs, taken after 24 months of ibrutinib treatment. The receptors here all came from a human donor with chronic lymphocytic leukemia.

V usage is TRBV27 and J usage is TRBJ2-1; D is perhaps TRBD2 (6 bases). V dropped 6 bases and J dropped 4 bases, with 25 bases sitting between them. The CDR3 sequence is 18 residues long. The germline CDR1 and CDR2 sequences are MNHEY and SMNVEV (reference sequence). CDR3 amino acids: CASSTRGRGSGAYNEQFF. The CDR3 DNA reads TGTGCCAGCAGCACCCGGGGTAGGGGTAGCGGAGCTTACAATGAGCAGTTCTTC.

The CDR3 here is CARPHVGAGANVLTF. CDR3 coding DNA: TGTGCTAGACCTCACGTGGGGGCTGGGGCCAACGTCCTGACTTTC. The rearrangement uses TRBV12-5 and TRBJ2-6; either TRBD1 or TRBD2 may supply D (5 bases each). Trimming cost V 9 bases and J 2 bases, with 14 bases left between them. Germline assignment: CDR1 LGHNT and CDR2 FRNRAP. The CDR3 runs to 15 residues.

The V and J genes are TRBV9 and TRBJ2-7; D possibly matches TRBD1 or TRBD2 (5 bases each). The V and J ends lost 0 bases and 4 bases respectively, with 14 bases between them. This CDR3 spans 15 amino acids. Germline lookup yields CDR1 SGDLS and CDR2 YYNGEE. The CDR3 here is CASSVDLGPTYEQYF. The CDR3 DNA reads TGTGCCAGCAGCGTAGATCTGGGACCAACTTACGAGCAGTACTTC.

V usage is TRBV4-2 and J usage is TRBJ2-7; possibly TRBD1 for D (5 bases). V lost 2 bases and J 4 bases, leaving 6 bases between the germline ends. Germline V gene data show CDR1 as LGHNA and CDR2 as YNFKEQ. This CDR3 is built from 12 residues. Here the CDR3 reads CASSQSGYEQYF. As DNA, the CDR3 is TGTGCCAGCAGCCAATCAGGGTACGAGCAGTACTTC.

V gene TRBV2 combines with J gene TRBJ1-5; D remains unclear. The CDR3 is made up of 13 amino acids. The V end lost 4 bases, the J end lost 7 bases, and 11 bases lay between the germline ends. Germline assignment: CDR1 SNHLY and CDR2 FYNNEI. The CDR3 coding sequence is TGTGCCAGCAGTGGTAGGGCGCGACAGCCCCAGCATTTT. This gives the protein CASSGRARQPQHF.

The CDR3 reads CSAGLARRDTQYF. For the CDR3, the DNA is TGCAGCGCGGGACTAGCCAGGAGAGATACGCAGTATTTT. The V call is TRBV29-1, the J call TRBJ2-3; 9 bases fit TRBD2. The V segment lost 7 bases and the J segment 5 bases; nucleotides outside the gene matches: 7. The CDR3 sequence is 13 residues long. Germline loops: CDR1 SQVTM, CDR2 ANQGSEA.

The chain carries TRBV9 and TRBJ1-1, with TRBD1 as a possible D gene (6 bases). CDR3 length: 14 residues. The germline CDR1 and CDR2 sequences are SGDLS and YYNGEE. V lost 0 bases to trimming and J lost 1 base, with 7 bases between them. The DNA of the CDR3 is TGTGCCAGCAGCGTAGTCAGGGGGAACACTGAAGCTTTCTTT. Residues: CASSVVRGNTEAFF.

The J gene is TRBJ2-1, the V gene TRBV5-1; no clear D gene. CDR1 SGHRS and CDR2 YFSETQ come from the germline V gene. V dropped 0 bases and J dropped 10 bases, with 11 bases sitting between them. The CDR3 contains 13 residues. CDR3 loop: CASSLVGPGEQFF. CDR3 coding DNA: TGCGCCAGCAGCTTGGTCGGTCCCGGGGAGCAGTTCTTC.

Only a few counts were recorded for this clone. The gene calls are TRBV11-2 and TRBJ1-5; TRBD1 matches at 8 bases. The ends lost 4 bases at V and 6 bases at J; junction bases unmatched: 8. Looked up from germline, CDR1 is SGHAT and CDR2 is FQNNGV. This CDR3 region has 15 residues. The CDR3 reads CASSSGQGNSQPQHF. The CDR3 DNA follows: TGTGCCAGCAGCTCCGGACAGGGAAATTCTCAGCCCCAGCATTTT.

The chain is built from TRBV5-6 and TRBJ2-5; D gene ambiguous. Germline lookup yields CDR1 SGHDT and CDR2 YYEEEE. The CDR3 covers 13 residues. Trimming left V 0 bases short and J 3 bases short, with 6 bases between. DNA of the CDR3: TGTGCCAGCAGCTTGGTCGGAAAAGAGACCCAGTACTTC. Its protein product is CASSLVGKETQYF.

The chain joins TRBV6-1 to TRBJ2-7; 8 nucleotides line up with TRBD1. Germline CDR1 is MNHNS and CDR2 is SASEGT. With 7 bases clipped from V and 6 bases from J, the junction kept 14 bases outside the gene matches. The CDR3 is made up of 15 amino acids. CDR3 nucleotide sequence: TGTGCCAGCAATGATCCAGGGGGCAGGGTGCGCGAGCAGTACTTC. Protein: CASNDPGGRVREQYF.

For the CDR3, the DNA is TGCGCCAGCAGCCCCCGGGGGGCCACCTACAATGAGCAGTTCTTC. This translates into CASSPRGATYNEQFF. The chain employs TRBV5-1 and TRBJ2-1, with a tentative D call TRBD2 (7 bases). The CDR3 extends over 15 amino acids. Per the germline V gene, CDR1 is SGHRS and CDR2 is YFSETQ. Trimming removed 4 bases at V and 2 bases at J, with 13 bases between.

This chain joins TRBV5-4 and TRBJ1-1; D not resolved. Germline V lookup: CDR1 SGHNT, CDR2 YYREEE (reference sequence). The CDR3 runs to 14 residues. Trimming took 3 bases from V and 5 from J, leaving 14 bases between them. The CDR3 is CASSSGIYGTEAFF. CDR3 DNA: TGTGCCAGCAGCTCGGGGATTTACGGGACTGAAGCTTTCTTT.